The source of this T cell receptor beta chain is a study of human versus mouse CDR3 diversity and MHC coevolution. The study, taken as a whole, reports: Most of the three human donors had the lowest clonal inequality. In humans, T-cell selection involved five to seven MHC II alleles.

Points on this clone: Its antigen is undetermined.

In germline, CDR1 is SGDLS, CDR2 YYNGEE. Trimming took 4 bases from V and 3 from J, leaving 17 bases between them. This CDR3 has 15 residues. Naive CD4 T cells, CD45RO-negative and CD62L-positive, were flow-sorted from PBMCs. TCRdb's copy holds only in-frame clones and misses some; the assay was immunoSEQ multiplex PCR. The sample shows 60,000 or so clones, around 94% of them seen only once. This TCR came from a person in their sixties in good health. The specimen was naive CD4+ T cells from blood. Subset reported: CD45RO-negative CD62L-positive naive CD4 T cells. This chain links TRBV9 with TRBJ2-7, with a possible D match to TRBD1 (7 bases). CDR3 sequence reads: CASSSHSGGGYEQYF. In DNA form, the CDR3 reads TGTGCCAGCAGCAGCCACTCAGGGGGAGGCTACGAGCAGTACTTC.